This T cell receptor beta chain stems from a study of blood T cell repertoires in COVID-19. Study context: Sites across the United States, Italy and Spain contributed samples from acute and convalescent COVID-19. In each case, the material was cDNA or gDNA derived from T cells, B-cell-depleted T cells, or PBMCs.

The V gene lost 4 bases and the J gene lost 6 bases, with 11 bases spanning the gap. Germline CDR1 reads SGHAT; CDR2 reads FQNNGV. The CDR3 extends over 13 amino acids. TCRdb's table, derived via immunoSEQ multiplex PCR, lists solely in-frame clones and lacks some. Here the sample spans roughly 100,000 clones, more than 75% being singletons. The genes are TRBV11-2 and TRBJ2-3; D unclear. Sequencing was done on a sample of peripheral blood. The source is a human donor in a cohort sampled during active COVID-19. CDR3 coding DNA: TGTGCCAGCAGCTCCCAGTTTCCGGATACGCAGTATTTT. The encoded protein is CASSSQFPDTQYF.